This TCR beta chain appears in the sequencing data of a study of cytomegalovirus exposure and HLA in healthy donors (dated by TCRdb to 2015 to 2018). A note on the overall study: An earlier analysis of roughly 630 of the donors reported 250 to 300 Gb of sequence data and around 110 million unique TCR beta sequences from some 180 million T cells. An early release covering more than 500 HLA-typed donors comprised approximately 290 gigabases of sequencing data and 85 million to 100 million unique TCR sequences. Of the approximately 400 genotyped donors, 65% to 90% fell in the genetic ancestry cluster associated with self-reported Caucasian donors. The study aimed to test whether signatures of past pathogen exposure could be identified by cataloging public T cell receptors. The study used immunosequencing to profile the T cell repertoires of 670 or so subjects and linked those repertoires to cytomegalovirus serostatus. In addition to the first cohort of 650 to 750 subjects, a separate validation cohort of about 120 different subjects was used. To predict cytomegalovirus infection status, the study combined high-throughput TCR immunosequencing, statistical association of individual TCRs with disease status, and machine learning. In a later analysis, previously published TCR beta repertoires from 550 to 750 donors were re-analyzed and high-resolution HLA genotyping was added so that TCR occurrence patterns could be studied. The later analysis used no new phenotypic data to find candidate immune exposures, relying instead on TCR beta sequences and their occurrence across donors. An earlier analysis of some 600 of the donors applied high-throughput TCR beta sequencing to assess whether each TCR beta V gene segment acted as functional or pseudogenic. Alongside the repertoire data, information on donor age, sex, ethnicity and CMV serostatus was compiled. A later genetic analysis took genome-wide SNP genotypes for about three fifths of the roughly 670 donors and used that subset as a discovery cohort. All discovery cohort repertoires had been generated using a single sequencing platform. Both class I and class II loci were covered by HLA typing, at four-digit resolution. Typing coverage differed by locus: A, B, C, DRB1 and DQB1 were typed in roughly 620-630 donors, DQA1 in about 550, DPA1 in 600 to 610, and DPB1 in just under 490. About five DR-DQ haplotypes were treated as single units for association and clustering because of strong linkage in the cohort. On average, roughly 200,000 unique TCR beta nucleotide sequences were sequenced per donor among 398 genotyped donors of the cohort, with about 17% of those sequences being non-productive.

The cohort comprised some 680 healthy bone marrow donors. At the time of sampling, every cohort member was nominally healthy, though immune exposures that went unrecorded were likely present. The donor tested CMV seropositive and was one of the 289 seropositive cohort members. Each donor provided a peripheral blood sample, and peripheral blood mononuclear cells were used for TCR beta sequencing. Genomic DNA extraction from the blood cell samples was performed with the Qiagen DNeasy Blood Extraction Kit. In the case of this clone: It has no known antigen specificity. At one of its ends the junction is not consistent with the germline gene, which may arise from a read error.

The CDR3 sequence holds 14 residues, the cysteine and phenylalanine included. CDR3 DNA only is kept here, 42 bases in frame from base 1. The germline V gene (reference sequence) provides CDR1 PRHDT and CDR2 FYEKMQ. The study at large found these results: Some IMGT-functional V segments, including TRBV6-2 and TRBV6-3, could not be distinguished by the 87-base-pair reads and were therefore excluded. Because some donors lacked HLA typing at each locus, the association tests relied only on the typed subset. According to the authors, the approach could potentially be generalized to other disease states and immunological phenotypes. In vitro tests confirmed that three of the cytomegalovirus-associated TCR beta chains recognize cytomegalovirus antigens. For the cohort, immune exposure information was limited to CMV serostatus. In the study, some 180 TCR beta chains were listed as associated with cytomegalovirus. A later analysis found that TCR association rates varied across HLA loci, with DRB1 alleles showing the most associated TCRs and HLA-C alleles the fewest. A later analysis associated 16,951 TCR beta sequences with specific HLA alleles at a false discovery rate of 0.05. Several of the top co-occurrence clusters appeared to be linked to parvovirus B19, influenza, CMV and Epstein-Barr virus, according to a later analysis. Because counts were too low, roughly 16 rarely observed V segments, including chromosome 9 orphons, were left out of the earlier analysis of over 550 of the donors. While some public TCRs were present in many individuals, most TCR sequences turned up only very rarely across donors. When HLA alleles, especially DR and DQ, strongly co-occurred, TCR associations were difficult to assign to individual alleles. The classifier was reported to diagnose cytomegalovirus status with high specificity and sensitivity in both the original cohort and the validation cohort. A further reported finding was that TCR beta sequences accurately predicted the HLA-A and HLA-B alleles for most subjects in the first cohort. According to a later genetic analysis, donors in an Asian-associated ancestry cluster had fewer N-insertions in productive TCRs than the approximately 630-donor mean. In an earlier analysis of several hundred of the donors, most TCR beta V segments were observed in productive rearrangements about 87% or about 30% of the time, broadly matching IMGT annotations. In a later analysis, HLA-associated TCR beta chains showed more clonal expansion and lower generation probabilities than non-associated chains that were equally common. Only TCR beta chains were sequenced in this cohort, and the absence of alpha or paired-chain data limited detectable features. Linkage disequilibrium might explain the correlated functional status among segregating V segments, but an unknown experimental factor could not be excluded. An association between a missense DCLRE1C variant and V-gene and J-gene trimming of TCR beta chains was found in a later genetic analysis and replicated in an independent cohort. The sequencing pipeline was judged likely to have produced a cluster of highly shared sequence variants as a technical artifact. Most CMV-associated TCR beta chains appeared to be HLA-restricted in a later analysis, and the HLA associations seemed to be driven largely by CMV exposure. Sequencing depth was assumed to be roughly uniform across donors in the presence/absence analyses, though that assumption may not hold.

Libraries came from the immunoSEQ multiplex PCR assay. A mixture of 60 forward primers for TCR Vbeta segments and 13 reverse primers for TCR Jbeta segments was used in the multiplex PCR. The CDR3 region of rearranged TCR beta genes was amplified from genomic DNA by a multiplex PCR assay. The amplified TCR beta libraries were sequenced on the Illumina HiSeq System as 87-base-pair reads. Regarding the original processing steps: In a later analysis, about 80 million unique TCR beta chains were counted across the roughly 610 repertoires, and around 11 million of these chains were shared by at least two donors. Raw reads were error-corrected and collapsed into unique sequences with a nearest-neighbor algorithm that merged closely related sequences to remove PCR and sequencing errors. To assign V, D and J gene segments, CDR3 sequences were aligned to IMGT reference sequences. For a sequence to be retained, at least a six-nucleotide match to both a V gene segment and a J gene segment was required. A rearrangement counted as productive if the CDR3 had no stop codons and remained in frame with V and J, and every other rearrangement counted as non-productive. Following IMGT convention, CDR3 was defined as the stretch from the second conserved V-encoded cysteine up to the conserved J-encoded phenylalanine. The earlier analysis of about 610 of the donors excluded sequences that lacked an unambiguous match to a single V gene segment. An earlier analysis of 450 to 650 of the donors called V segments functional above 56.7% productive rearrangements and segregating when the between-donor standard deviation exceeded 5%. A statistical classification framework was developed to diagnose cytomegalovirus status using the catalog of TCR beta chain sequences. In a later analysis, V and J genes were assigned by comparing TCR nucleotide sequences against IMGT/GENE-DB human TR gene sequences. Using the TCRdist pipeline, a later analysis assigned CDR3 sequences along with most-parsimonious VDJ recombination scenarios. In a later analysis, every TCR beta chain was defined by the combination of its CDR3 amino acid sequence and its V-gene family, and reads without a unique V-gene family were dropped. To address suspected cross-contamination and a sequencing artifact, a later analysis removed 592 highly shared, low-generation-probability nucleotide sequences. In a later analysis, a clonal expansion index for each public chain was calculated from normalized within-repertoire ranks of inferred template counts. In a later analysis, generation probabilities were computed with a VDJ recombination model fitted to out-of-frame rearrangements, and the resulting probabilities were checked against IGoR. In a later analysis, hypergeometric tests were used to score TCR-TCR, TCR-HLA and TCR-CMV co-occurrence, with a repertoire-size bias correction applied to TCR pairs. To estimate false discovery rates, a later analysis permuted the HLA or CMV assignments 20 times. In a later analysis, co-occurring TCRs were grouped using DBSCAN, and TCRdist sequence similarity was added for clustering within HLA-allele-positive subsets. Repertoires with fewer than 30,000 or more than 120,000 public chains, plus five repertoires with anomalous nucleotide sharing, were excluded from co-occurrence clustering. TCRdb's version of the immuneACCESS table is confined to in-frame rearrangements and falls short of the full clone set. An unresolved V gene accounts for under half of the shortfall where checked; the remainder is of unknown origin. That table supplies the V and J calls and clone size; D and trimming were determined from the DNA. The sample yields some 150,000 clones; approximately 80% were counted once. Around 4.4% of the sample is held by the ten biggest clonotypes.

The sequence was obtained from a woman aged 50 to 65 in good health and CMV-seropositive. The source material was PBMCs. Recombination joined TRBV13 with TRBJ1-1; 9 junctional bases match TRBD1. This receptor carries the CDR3 CASSDGTGPSEAFF. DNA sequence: TGTGCCAGCAGTGATGGGACAGGGCCCTCTGAGGCTTTCTTT.